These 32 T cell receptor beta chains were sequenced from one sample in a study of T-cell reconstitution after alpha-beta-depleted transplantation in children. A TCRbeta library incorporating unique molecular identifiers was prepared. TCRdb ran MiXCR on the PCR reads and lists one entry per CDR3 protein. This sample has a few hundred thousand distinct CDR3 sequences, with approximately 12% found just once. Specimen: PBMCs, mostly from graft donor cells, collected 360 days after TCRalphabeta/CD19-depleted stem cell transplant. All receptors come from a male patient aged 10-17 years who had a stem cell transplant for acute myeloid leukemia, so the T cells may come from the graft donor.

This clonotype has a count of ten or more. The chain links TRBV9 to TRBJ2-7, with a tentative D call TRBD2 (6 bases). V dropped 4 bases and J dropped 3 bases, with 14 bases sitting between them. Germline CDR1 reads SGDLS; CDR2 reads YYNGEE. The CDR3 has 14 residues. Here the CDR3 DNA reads TGTGCCAGCAGCCCGGACTATATTTTCTACGAGCAGTACTTC. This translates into CASSPDYIFYEQYF.

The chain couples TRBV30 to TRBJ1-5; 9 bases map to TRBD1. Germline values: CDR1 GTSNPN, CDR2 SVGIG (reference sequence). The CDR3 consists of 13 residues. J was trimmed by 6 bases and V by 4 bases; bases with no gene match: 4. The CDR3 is CAWTRQGGQPQHF. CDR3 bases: TGTGCCTGGACTCGACAGGGGGGTCAGCCCCAGCATTTT. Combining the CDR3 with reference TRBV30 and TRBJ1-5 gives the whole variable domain SQTIHQWPATLVQPVGSPLSLECTVEGTSNPNLYWYRQAAGRGLQLLFYSVGIGQISSEVPQNLSASRPQDRQFILSSKKLLLSDSGFYLCAWTRQGGQPQHFGDGTRLSIL.

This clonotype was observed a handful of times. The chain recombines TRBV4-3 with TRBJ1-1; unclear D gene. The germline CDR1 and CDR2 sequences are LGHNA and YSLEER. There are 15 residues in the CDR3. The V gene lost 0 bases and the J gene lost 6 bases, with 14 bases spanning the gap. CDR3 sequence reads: CASSQDWGGAAEAFF. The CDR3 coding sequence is TGCGCCAGCAGCCAAGATTGGGGAGGAGCGGCTGAAGCTTTCTTT.

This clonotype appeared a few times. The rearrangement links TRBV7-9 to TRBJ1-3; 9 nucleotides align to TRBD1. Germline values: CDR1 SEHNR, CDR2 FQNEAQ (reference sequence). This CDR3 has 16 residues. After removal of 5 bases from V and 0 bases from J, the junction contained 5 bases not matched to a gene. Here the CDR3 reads CASSPGTGTSGNTIYF. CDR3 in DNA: TGTGCCAGCAGCCCCGGGACAGGGACCTCTGGAAACACCATATATTTT.

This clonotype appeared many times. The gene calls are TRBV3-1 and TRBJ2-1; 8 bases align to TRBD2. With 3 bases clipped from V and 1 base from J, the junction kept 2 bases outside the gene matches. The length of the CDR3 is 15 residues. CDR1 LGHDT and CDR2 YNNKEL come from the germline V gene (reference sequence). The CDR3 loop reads CASSHSGASYNEQFF. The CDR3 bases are TGTGCCAGCAGCCATAGCGGGGCATCCTACAATGAGCAGTTCTTC.

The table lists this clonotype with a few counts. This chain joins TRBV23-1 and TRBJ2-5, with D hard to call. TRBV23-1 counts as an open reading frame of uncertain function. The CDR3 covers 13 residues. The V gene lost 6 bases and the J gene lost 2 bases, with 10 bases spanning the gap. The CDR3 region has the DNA TGCGCCAGCAGAAGACACTTACAAGAGACCCAGTACTTC. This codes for CASRRHLQETQYF.

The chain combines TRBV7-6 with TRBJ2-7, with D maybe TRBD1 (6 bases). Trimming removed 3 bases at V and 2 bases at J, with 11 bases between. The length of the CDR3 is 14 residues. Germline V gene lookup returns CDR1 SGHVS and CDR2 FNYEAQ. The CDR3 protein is CASSFFGQTYEQYF. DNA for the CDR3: TGTGCCAGCAGCTTCTTTGGACAGACCTACGAGCAGTACTTC.

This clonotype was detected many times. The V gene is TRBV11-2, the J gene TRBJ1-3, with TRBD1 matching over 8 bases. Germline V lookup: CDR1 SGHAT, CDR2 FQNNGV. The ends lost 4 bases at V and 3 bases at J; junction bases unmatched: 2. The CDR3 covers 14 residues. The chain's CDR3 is CASSSDRVGNTIYF. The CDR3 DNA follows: TGTGCCAGCAGCTCGGACAGGGTTGGAAACACCATATATTTT.

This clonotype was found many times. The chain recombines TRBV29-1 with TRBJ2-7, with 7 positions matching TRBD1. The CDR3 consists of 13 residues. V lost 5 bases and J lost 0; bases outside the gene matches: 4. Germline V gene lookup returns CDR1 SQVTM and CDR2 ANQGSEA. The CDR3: CSVLTGSSYEQYF. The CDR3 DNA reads TGCAGCGTTCTGACAGGGAGCTCCTACGAGCAGTACTTC.

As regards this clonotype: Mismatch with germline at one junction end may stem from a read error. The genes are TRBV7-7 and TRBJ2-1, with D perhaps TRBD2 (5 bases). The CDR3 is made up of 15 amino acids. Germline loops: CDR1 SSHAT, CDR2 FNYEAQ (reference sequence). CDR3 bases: TGTGCTAGCAGCTTAGGACCCACGGGGTACAATGAGCAGTTCTTC. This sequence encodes CASSLGPTGYNEQFF.

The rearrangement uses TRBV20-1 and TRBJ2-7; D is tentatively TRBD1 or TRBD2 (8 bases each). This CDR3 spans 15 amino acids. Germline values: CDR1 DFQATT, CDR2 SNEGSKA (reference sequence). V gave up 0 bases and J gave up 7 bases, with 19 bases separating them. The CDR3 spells CSARDILSGTGEQYF. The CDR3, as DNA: TGCAGTGCTAGAGATATCCTTAGCGGGACAGGAGAGCAGTACTTC.

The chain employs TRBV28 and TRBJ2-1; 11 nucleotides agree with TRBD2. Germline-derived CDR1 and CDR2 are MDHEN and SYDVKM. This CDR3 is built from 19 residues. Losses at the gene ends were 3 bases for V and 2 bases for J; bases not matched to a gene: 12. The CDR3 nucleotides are TGTGCCAGCAGTTTTACCCTACTAGCGGGAGTCAGGCCCTACAATGAGCAGTTCTTC. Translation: CASSFTLLAGVRPYNEQFF.

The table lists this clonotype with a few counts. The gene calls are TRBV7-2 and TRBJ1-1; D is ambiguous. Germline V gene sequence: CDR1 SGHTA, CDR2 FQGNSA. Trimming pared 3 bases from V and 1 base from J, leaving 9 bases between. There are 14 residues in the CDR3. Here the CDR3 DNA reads TGTGCCAGCAGCTTGGGAGCCTGGAACACTGAAGCTTTCTTT. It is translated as CASSLGAWNTEAFF.

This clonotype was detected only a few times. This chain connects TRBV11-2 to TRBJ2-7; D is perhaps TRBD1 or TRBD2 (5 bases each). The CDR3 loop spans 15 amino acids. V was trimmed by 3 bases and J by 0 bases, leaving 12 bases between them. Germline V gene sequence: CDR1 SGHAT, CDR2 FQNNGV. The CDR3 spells CASSLAGASSYEQYF. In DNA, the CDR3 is TGTGCCAGCAGCTTGGCCGGGGCTAGCTCCTACGAGCAGTACTTC.

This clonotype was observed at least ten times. CDR3 sequence: CASSPWGGSSSGELFF. CDR3 nucleotide sequence: TGTGCCAGCAGCCCGTGGGGCGGGAGTTCTTCCGGGGAGCTGTTTTTT. This chain uses TRBV7-8 with TRBJ2-2; 7 bases align to TRBD2. The germline V gene has CDR1 SGHVS and CDR2 FQNEAQ. Losses at the gene ends were 5 bases for V and 6 bases for J; bases not matched to a gene: 12. This CDR3 comprises 16 residues.

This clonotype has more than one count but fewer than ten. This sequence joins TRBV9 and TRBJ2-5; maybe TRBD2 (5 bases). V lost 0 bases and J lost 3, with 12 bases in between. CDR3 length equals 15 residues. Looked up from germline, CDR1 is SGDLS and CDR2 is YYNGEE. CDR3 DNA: TGTGCCAGCAGCGTAGTACCCACTAGAGAAGAGACCCAGTACTTC. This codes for CASSVVPTREETQYF.

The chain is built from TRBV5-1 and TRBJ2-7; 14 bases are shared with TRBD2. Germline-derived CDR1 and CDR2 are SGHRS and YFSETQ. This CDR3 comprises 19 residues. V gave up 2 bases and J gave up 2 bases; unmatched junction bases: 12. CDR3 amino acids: CASSLLSLTGLAGAYEQYF. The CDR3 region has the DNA TGCGCCAGCAGCTTATTATCTCTTACGGGACTAGCGGGGGCCTACGAGCAGTACTTC.

The CDR3 DNA sequence: TGTGCCATCAGTGACCTAATAACCGGGACTAGCGGGAGTAGAAACACCGGGGAGCTGTTTTTT. Encoded protein: CAISDLITGTSGSRNTGELFF. This sequence joins TRBV10-3 and TRBJ2-2; 14 bases match TRBD2. The CDR3 has 21 residues. Germline V lookup: CDR1 ENHRY, CDR2 SYGVKD. Trimming removed 3 bases from V and 2 bases from J; junction bases left unmatched: 14.

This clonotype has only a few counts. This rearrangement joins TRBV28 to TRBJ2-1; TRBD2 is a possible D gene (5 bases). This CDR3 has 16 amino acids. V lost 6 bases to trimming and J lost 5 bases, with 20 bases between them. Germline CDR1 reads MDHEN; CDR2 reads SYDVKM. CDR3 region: CASRPLAIRYDNEQFF. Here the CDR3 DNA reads TGTGCCAGCAGACCTCTAGCAATCAGGTACGACAATGAGCAGTTCTTC.

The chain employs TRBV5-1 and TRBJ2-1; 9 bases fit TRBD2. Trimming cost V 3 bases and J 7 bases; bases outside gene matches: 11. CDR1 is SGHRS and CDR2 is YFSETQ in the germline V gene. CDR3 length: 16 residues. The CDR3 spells CASSSLASGIQNEQFF. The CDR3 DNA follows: TGCGCCAGCAGCTCCCTGGCTAGCGGGATTCAGAATGAGCAGTTCTTC.

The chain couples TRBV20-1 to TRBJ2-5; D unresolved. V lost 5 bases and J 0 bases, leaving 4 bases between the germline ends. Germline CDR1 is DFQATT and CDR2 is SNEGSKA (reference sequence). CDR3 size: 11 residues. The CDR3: CSAADQETQYF. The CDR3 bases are TGCAGTGCTGCGGACCAAGAGACCCAGTACTTC.

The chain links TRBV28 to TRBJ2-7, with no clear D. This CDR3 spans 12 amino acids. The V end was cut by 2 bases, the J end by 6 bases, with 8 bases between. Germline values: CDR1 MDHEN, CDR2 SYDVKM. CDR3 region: CASSLRLGEQYF. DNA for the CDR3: TGTGCCAGCAGTTTAAGGCTAGGCGAGCAGTACTTC.

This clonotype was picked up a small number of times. The CDR3 bases are TGTGCCAGCAGCCCAACTAGCGGGAGGACGGATACCGAGGGCTACGAGCAGTACTTC. Translating gives CASSPTSGRTDTEGYEQYF. The gene calls are TRBV7-8 and TRBJ2-7; 12 nucleotides agree with TRBD2. J lost 3 bases, V lost 5 bases, and 17 bases had no gene match. CDR3 size: 19 residues. Per germline, CDR1 SGHVS and CDR2 FQNEAQ.

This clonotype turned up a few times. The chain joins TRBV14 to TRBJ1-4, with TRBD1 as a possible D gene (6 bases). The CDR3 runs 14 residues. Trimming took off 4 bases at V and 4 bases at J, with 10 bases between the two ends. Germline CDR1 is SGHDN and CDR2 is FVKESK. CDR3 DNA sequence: TGTGCCAGCAGCCTCGGGACACTTAATGAAAAACTGTTTTTT. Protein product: CASSLGTLNEKLFF.

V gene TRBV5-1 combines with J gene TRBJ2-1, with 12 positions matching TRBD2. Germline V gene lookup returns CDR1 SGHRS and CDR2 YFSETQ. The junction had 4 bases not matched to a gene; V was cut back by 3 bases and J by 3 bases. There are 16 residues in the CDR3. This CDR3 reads CASSSGLAGNYNEQFF. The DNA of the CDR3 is TGCGCCAGCAGCTCCGGACTAGCGGGGAACTACAATGAGCAGTTCTTC.

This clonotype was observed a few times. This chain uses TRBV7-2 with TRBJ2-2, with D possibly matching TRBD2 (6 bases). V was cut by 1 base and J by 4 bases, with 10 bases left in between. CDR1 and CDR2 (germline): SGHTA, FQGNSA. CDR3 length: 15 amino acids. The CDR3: CASSLGLVGTGELFF. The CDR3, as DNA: TGTGCCAGCAGCTTAGGACTAGTGGGCACCGGGGAGCTGTTTTTT.

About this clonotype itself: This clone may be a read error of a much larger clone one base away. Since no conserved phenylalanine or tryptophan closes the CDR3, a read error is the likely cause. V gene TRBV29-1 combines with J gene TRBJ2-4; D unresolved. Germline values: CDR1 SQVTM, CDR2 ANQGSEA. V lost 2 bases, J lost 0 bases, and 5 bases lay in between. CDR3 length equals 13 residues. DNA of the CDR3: TGCAGCGTTGAAAACCCAGCCAAAAACATTCAGTACGTC. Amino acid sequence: CSVENPAKNIQYV.

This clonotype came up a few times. The CDR3 protein is CASSIDSGTLYEQYF. DNA for the CDR3: TGTGCCAGTAGTATCGACTCCGGGACCTTATACGAGCAGTACTTC. The rearrangement uses TRBV19 and TRBJ2-7; D tentatively reads TRBD1 or TRBD2 (5 bases each). This CDR3 spans 15 amino acids. In germline, CDR1 is LNHDA, CDR2 SQIVND (reference sequence). Trimming removed 3 bases from V and 4 bases from J, with 16 bases in between.

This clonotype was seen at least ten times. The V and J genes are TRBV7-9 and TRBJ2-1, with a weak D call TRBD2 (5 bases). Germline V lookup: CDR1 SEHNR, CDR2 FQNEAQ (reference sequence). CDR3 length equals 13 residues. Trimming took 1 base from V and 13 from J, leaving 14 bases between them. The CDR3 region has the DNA TGTGCCAGCAGCTTAGGGGAGATTCGGGAACAGTTCTTC. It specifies CASSLGEIREQFF.

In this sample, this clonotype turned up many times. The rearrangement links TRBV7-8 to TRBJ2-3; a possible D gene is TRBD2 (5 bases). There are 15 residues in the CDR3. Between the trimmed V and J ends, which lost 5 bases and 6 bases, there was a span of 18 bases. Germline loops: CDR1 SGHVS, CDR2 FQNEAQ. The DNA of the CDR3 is TGTGCCAGCAGCGACGGGGATCTCCTTAGGGATACGCAGTATTTT. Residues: CASSDGDLLRDTQYF.

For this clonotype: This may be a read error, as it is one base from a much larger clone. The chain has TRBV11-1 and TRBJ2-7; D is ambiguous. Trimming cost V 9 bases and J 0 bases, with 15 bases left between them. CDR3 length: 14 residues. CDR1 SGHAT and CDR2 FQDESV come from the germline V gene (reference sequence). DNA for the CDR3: TGTGCCAGGAGCCGCAGGCTAAGCTCCTACGAGCAGTACTTC. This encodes CARSRRLSSYEQYF.

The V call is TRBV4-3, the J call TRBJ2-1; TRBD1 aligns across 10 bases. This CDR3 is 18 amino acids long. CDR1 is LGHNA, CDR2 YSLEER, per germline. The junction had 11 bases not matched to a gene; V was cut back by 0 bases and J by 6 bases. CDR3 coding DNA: TGCGCCAGCAGCCAAGATAGGGCTGGGACAGGGGATGGCAATGAGCAGTTCTTC. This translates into CASSQDRAGTGDGNEQFF.